This T cell receptor (beta chain) was documented in a study of T-cell memory formation after mild COVID-19. This clonotype appeared a few times. Using its own MiXCR run on the 5' RACE reads, TCRdb lists one record per CDR3 protein. The table lists over 450,000 distinct CDR3 sequences, just over 20% of them singletons, with around 13% in the top ten. Trimming took 2 bases from V and 0 from J; bases not matched to a gene: 2. This CDR3 is built from 15 residues. Germline V gene sequence: CDR1 SGHRS, CDR2 YFSETQ. The rearrangement uses TRBV5-1 and TRBJ2-7; 10 positions agree with TRBD2. The receptor was isolated from an adult woman who had mild COVID-19 (a few samples of this study predate the infection). Cell type and time point are not known. Sequencing used PBMCs or a T cell subset sorted from them (not recorded which). CDR3 protein: CASSFLAGDSYEQYF. The CDR3 bases are TGCGCCAGCAGCTTTCTAGCGGGGGACTCCTACGAGCAGTACTTC.